One sample yielded the 14 T cell receptor beta chains listed below, sequenced in a study of cytomegalovirus exposure and HLA in healthy donors. With 60 Vbeta and 13 Jbeta primers, the PCR was carried out. Profiling relied on immunoSEQ multiplex PCR, and the TCRdb table lists in-frame clones only, not all of them. Here the sample spans approximately 110,000 clones, 77% being singletons. The specimen was PBMCs. The origin of the receptors is a human donor in good health.

This chain connects TRBV11-2 to TRBJ2-7, with 7 positions matching TRBD2. V lost 5 bases, J lost 2 bases, and 18 bases stayed unmatched. Germline CDR1 and CDR2: SGHAT and FQNNGV. This CDR3 is 18 amino acids long. The CDR3 bases are TGTGCCAGCAGCCCCACCAGGACGGGACTATACCATACCTACGAGCAGTACTTC. Translated, it gives CASSPTRTGLYHTYEQYF. The full variable domain, its missing parts supplied by reference TRBV11-2 and TRBJ2-7, is EAGVAQSPRYKIIEKRQSVAFWCNPISGHATLYWYQQILGQGPKLLIQFQNNGVVDDSQLPKDRFSAERLKGVDSTLKIQPAKLEDSAVYLCASSPTRTGLYHTYEQYFGPGTRLTVT.

This CDR3 is CAIAGTSGRETQYF. The CDR3 region has the DNA TGTGCCATCGCCGGGACTAGCGGGAGGGAGACCCAGTACTTC. The rearrangement uses TRBV10-3 and TRBJ2-5, with 15 nucleotides matching TRBD2. The CDR3 sequence is 14 residues long. V was clipped by 8 bases and J by 5 bases; unmatched bases: 3. Germline CDR1 and CDR2: ENHRY and SYGVKD.

The rearrangement links TRBV27 to TRBJ2-3, with a tentative D call TRBD2 (5 bases). V lost 7 bases, J lost 1 base, and 18 bases lay in between. This CDR3 comprises 16 residues. Germline values: CDR1 MNHEY, CDR2 SMNVEV (reference sequence). The CDR3 nucleotides are TGTGCCAGCACCCCTAGGGCGGACTTGCGCACAGATACGCAGTATTTT. Translation gives CASTPRADLRTDTQYF.

V gene TRBV14 combines with J gene TRBJ2-1; the match to TRBD2 covers 11 bases. CDR1 is SGHDN, CDR2 FVKESK, per germline. V shed 4 bases and J 6 bases; nucleotides not matched to a gene: 8. The CDR3 length is 16 residues. The CDR3, as DNA: TGTGCCAGCAGCCTCATAGCGGGAGGGCCGACCAATGAGCAGTTCTTC. It yields the protein CASSLIAGGPTNEQFF.

V and J are TRBV5-1 and TRBJ2-5; 8 bases map to TRBD2. The J call may not be correct, given that the DNA end is closer to TRBJ2-7. Germline-derived CDR1 and CDR2 are SGHRS and YFSETQ. The CDR3 has 13 residues. CDR3 coding DNA: TGCGCCAGCAGCTTGAGCGGGAGTCCCGAGCAGTACTTC. Translation gives CASSLSGSPEQYF.

The chain couples TRBV2 to TRBJ2-1; 11 bases align to TRBD1. The CDR3 extends over 15 amino acids. Germline V gene data show CDR1 as SNHLY and CDR2 as FYNNEI. Germline trimming cut 6 bases from V and 5 bases from J; bases unmatched to any gene: 6. CDR3 bases: TGTGCCAGCAGAACCGGGACAGGGGGAAACAATGAGCAGTTCTTC. Its protein product is CASRTGTGGNNEQFF.

The chain combines TRBV5-1 with TRBJ2-7; no definite D call. V lost 0 bases to trimming and J lost 2 bases, with 9 bases between them. This CDR3 comprises 14 residues. CDR1 and CDR2 (germline): SGHRS, YFSETQ. The CDR3 bases are TGCGCCAGCAGCTTGGAACAGTTCACCTACGAGCAGTACTTC. Protein: CASSLEQFTYEQYF.

The chain combines TRBV6-1 with TRBJ2-1, with a weak D call TRBD2 (5 bases). Germline CDR1 MNHNS, CDR2 SASEGT. The CDR3 loop spans 15 amino acids. The V gene lost 7 bases and the J gene lost 0 bases, with 13 bases spanning the gap. CDR3 nucleotide sequence: TGTGCCAGCAATCGGCCAACTAGCTCCTACAATGAGCAGTTCTTC. Its translation: CASNRPTSSYNEQFF.

The chain joins TRBV21-1 to TRBJ2-7; the D segment call TRBD2 is taken from the table without a DNA check. TRBV21-1 is a pseudogene locus. This CDR3 comprises 11 residues. CDR3 loop: CASSKLHEQYF. CDR3 nucleotides: TGTGCCAGCAGCAAACTCCACGAGCAGTACTTC.

The chain employs TRBV4-1 and TRBJ1-5, with 10 bases fitting TRBD1. The CDR3 is 17 amino acids. CDR1 and CDR2 (germline): MGHRA, YSYEKL. J was trimmed by 0 bases and V by 0 bases; bases with no gene match: 2. The DNA of the CDR3 is TGCGCCAGCAGCCAAGAGGGACAGGGGCGTAGCAATCAGCCCCAGCATTTT. It is translated as CASSQEGQGRSNQPQHF.

The chain is built from TRBV5-6 and TRBJ1-1; 7 nucleotides line up with TRBD1. Trimming took 3 bases from V and 5 from J; bases not matched to a gene: 7. The germline V gene encodes CDR1 SGHDT and CDR2 YYEEEE. The CDR3 spans 14 residues. Here the CDR3 reads CASSSQGGSTEAFF. Here the CDR3 DNA reads TGTGCCAGCAGCTCGCAGGGGGGAAGTACTGAAGCTTTCTTT.

This chain connects TRBV5-1 to TRBJ2-7; 9 bases match TRBD1. Germline V gene sequence: CDR1 SGHRS, CDR2 YFSETQ. This CDR3 has 14 residues. V shed 4 bases and J 2 bases; nucleotides not matched to a gene: 4. The CDR3 bases are TGCGCCAGCAGCCCGGGACAGGGACCCTACGAGCAGTACTTC. This gives the protein CASSPGQGPYEQYF.

The gene calls are TRBV28 and TRBJ2-5; possibly TRBD2 for D (6 bases). The J call may be mistaken, given a closer DNA end match to TRBJ2-7. Germline V gene sequence: CDR1 MDHEN, CDR2 SYDVKM. This CDR3 comprises 14 residues. The CDR3 is CASSYIPGGYEQYF. The DNA for the CDR3 is TGTGCCAGCAGTTATATACCCGGAGGGTACGAGCAGTACTTC.

V and J are TRBV6-5 and TRBJ2-2; possible D gene TRBD1, 6 bases. The CDR3 runs 15 residues. Germline V gene lookup returns CDR1 MNHEY and CDR2 SVGAGI. V gave up 1 base and J gave up 0 bases, with 6 bases separating them. The DNA for the CDR3 is TGTGCCAGCAGTTACTGGACAGCGAACACCGGGGAGCTGTTTTTT. Translating it yields CASSYWTANTGELFF.